The rows below give T cell receptor beta chains drawn from one sample of a study of beta chain features in type 1 diabetes. Assay used: immunoSEQ multiplex PCR; TCRdb lists only in-frame clones, some missing. The sample includes 140,000 to 150,000 clones, around 51% of them seen just once. Sequencing was carried out using Tregs from blood. The receptors stem from a man aged 18-30 years in good health. The CDR3 runs from the conserved cysteine through the conserved F or W.

J gene,V gene,CDR3 length,CDR3 protein
TRBJ2-1,TRBV7-9,11,CASSFNSEQFF
TRBJ1-5,TRBV4-2,16,CASSQETADSNQPQHF
TRBJ1-2,TRBV28,12,CASSLPGFGYTF
TRBJ2-2,TRBV27,15,CASGRSGTTTGELFF
TRBJ2-7,TRBV5-1,15,CASSSFGQADYEQYF
TRBJ2-7,TRBV11-1,15,CASSFLPGQSYEQYF
TRBJ2-7,TRBV28,15,CASSLPGTDAYEQYF
TRBJ2-3,TRBV14,14,CASSQEMGTDTQYF
TRBJ2-7,TRBV29-1,13,CSVGDSPPYEQYF
TRBJ1-2,TRBV5-1,18,CASSRTGTATIGGYGYTF
TRBJ2-5,TRBV18,14,CASSPPEGQETQYF
TRBJ2-4,TRBV19,15,CASSIGSRAKNIQYF
TRBJ1-1,TRBV9,13,CASSVATVAEAFF
TRBJ2-2,TRBV4-2,18,CASSQRGLAGVRTGELFF
TRBJ2-7,TRBV29-1,14,CSVEDRPFSYEQYF
TRBJ1-4,TRBV4-2,12,CASSQEQEKLFF
TRBJ2-1,TRBV18,13,CASSWSDYNEQFF
TRBJ2-2,TRBV7-3,15,CASSFQGTVTGELFF
TRBJ1-2,TRBV6-1,13,CASLLDRGLGYTF
TRBJ2-7,TRBV2,15,CASSVRGAWGGEQYF